The 15 T cell receptor beta chains reported below all come from one sample, sequenced in a study of blood T cell repertoires in COVID-19. TCRdb's copy holds only in-frame clones and misses some; the assay was immunoSEQ multiplex PCR. The sample lists more than 200,000 clones; 88% were seen once. The sequenced sample was peripheral blood. All receptors derive from a human donor in a cohort sampled during active COVID-19.

The gene calls are TRBV19 and TRBJ1-2; D is undetermined. The V gene's germline CDR1 is LNHDA and CDR2 SQIVND (reference sequence). Trimming removed 6 bases at V and 0 bases at J, with 20 bases between. The CDR3 has 17 amino acids. The CDR3 sequence: CASSLGLSNGANYGYTF. DNA for the CDR3: TGTGCCAGTAGCCTCGGACTTTCAAACGGAGCTAACTATGGCTACACCTTC.

The table lists this clone with a few counts. J is TRBJ1-1 and V is TRBV2; TRBD1 agrees at 7 bases. V dropped 6 bases and J dropped 5; count of bases not matched to a gene: 9. This CDR3 has 14 residues. Germline CDR1 is SNHLY and CDR2 is FYNNEI. The DNA for the CDR3 is TGTGCCAGCAGCACACAGGGGATTGTGACTGAAGCTTTCTTT. Its translation: CASSTQGIVTEAFF.

This sequence joins TRBV6-5 and TRBJ2-5; possible D gene TRBD1, 7 bases. The CDR3 spans 14 residues. Trimming took 8 bases from V and 5 from J, leaving 18 bases between them. Germline V gene lookup returns CDR1 MNHEY and CDR2 SVGAGI. The CDR3 DNA follows: TGTGCCAGCGAGGCAGGGGGGACTGTGGAGACCCAGTACTTC. The encoded protein is CASEAGGTVETQYF.

The V and J genes are TRBV4-1 and TRBJ2-5, with D possibly TRBD2 on 7 matching bases. This CDR3 is 16 amino acids long. Germline V gene data show CDR1 as MGHRA and CDR2 as YSYEKL. Trimming removed 3 bases at V and 2 bases at J, with 16 bases between. CDR3 sequence: CASSHQGRGGQETQYF. The CDR3 DNA reads TGCGCCAGCAGCCACCAAGGGAGGGGGGGACAAGAGACCCAGTACTTC.

J is TRBJ2-7 and V is TRBV15; D not certain. Germline V gives CDR1 LNHNV, CDR2 YYDKDF (reference sequence). The V and J ends lost 1 base and 4 bases respectively, with 11 bases between them. The CDR3 spans 14 residues. The CDR3 is CATSRAGVRYEQYF. CDR3 DNA sequence: TGTGCCACCAGCAGAGCCGGAGTCCGGTACGAGCAGTACTTC.

This clone has only one observation. This chain connects TRBV24-1 to TRBJ2-2; possibly TRBD2 for D (6 bases). The germline V gene has CDR1 KGHDR and CDR2 SFDVKD. V gave up 2 bases and J gave up 4 bases, with 19 bases separating them. This CDR3 comprises 18 residues. CDR3 sequence: CATSDSLDGGVATGELFF. CDR3 sequence (DNA): TGTGCCACCAGTGATTCCCTAGATGGAGGGGTGGCCACCGGGGAGCTGTTTTTT.

This chain connects TRBV19 to TRBJ1-5; D is unresolved. The CDR3 length is 13 residues. Trimming stripped 11 bases from V and 0 bases from J, with 11 bases between. CDR1 and CDR2 (germline): LNHDA, SQIVND (reference sequence). The CDR3 spells CASRLHSNQPQHF. The CDR3 DNA is TGTGCCTCGAGACTTCATAGCAATCAGCCCCAGCATTTT.

The chain carries TRBV9 and TRBJ2-3; 8 positions agree with TRBD2. The CDR3 has 19 residues. CDR1 SGDLS and CDR2 YYNGEE come from the germline V gene. Trimming took 4 bases from V and 2 from J; bases not matched to a gene: 18. As DNA, the CDR3 is TGTGCCAGCAGCCGTTACTCTATTATTAGCGGGGAGATCACAGATACGCAGTATTTT. This codes for CASSRYSIISGEITDTQYF.

The chain is built from TRBV7-9 and TRBJ1-3; D gene uncertain. This CDR3 has 11 residues. The germline gives CDR1 SEHNR, CDR2 FQNEAQ (reference sequence). Trimming took off 8 bases at V and 6 bases at J, with 8 bases between the two ends. The CDR3 spells CASPTQNTIYF. CDR3 bases: TGTGCCAGCCCCACCCAAAACACCATATATTTT. Together with reference TRBV7-9 and TRBJ1-3, the CDR3 gives the full variable domain: DTGVSQNPRHKITKRGQNVTFRCDPISEHNRLYWYRQTLGQGPEFLTYFQNEAQLEKSRLLSDRFSAERPKGSFSTLEIQRTEQGDSAMYLCASPTQNTIYFGEGSWLTVV.

This chain uses TRBV3-1 (or the pseudogene TRBV3-2) with TRBJ2-3, with TRBD2 as a possible D gene (5 bases). Germline assignment: CDR1 LGHDT and CDR2 YNNKEL (reference sequence). This CDR3 spans 15 amino acids. Trimming stripped 5 bases from V and 4 bases from J, with 16 bases between. The CDR3 coding sequence is TGTGCCAGCAGCAATCCCCGTCTAGCAGCAGATACGCAGTATTTT. Translated, it gives CASSNPRLAADTQYF.

This clone was recorded only once. The chain joins TRBV25-1 to TRBJ2-7; D gene uncertain. The V gene's germline CDR1 is MGHDK and CDR2 SYGVNS. V shed 6 bases and J shed 2 bases, with 8 bases lying between them. The CDR3 is 12 residues long. This chain's CDR3 is CASRGQTYEQYF. The CDR3, as DNA: TGTGCCAGCAGGGGCCAAACCTACGAGCAGTACTTC.

The V and J genes are TRBV30 and TRBJ2-1, with D maybe TRBD1 (6 bases). Per germline, CDR1 GTSNPN and CDR2 SVGIG (reference sequence). The CDR3 has 14 amino acids. Trimming took off 8 bases at V and 0 bases at J, with 14 bases between the two ends. CDR3 amino acids: CAIGNRDSYNEQFF. The DNA of the CDR3 is TGTGCCATAGGGAACAGGGACTCCTACAATGAGCAGTTCTTC.

The rearrangement uses TRBV19 and TRBJ1-2; D may be TRBD1 (6 bases). V was shortened by 7 bases and J by 1 base, with 16 bases between the two germline ends. The V gene's germline CDR1 is LNHDA and CDR2 SQIVND (reference sequence). This CDR3 has 15 residues. In DNA, the CDR3 is TGTGCCAGTACTCAAGGGACACCCGATAACTATGGCTACACCTTC. As protein: CASTQGTPDNYGYTF.

The chain employs TRBV7-9 and TRBJ2-1; 9 nucleotides agree with TRBD2. Germline trimming cut 0 bases from V and 7 bases from J; bases unmatched to any gene: 7. CDR3 length: 16 residues. Germline CDR1 reads SEHNR; CDR2 reads FQNEAQ (reference sequence). CDR3 DNA: TGTGCCAGCAGCTTAGCTGGACTAGCGAGTTGGAATGAGCAGTTCTTC. Translation: CASSLAGLASWNEQFF. The entire variable domain, with the rest obtained from reference TRBV7-9 and TRBJ2-1, is as follows: DTGVSQNPRHKITKRGQNVTFRCDPISEHNRLYWYRQTLGQGPEFLTYFQNEAQLEKSRLLSDRFSAERPKGSFSTLEIQRTEQGDSAMYLCASSLAGLASWNEQFFGPGTRLTVL.

J is TRBJ1-2 and V is TRBV6-2 or TRBV6-3; possibly TRBD1 for D (5 bases). The CDR3 is 16 amino acids. Germline V gene data show CDR1 as MNHEY and CDR2 as SVGEGT. V lost 6 bases and J 8 bases, leaving 25 bases between the germline ends. CDR3 region: CASSLPLTLTAGGYTF. In DNA, the CDR3 is TGTGCCAGCAGCCTTCCACTTACACTGACAGCGGGGGGCTACACCTTC.